Below are 17 T cell receptor beta chains sequenced from a single sample in a study of CD8 T cells in Susac syndrome. The authors reverse transcribed roughly 0.5 to 1 ug RNA with random hexamers. One entry per CDR3 protein results from TCRdb running MiXCR on the immunoSEQ multiplex PCR reads. The sample holds about 83,000 distinct CDR3 sequences, approximately 96% seen once. The sequencing input was CD8+ T cells from PBMCs. The receptors come from a human donor with Susac syndrome.

This rearrangement joins TRBV28 to TRBJ1-5, with D hard to call. V lost 4 bases and J lost 8, with 12 bases in between. Germline CDR1 and CDR2: MDHEN and SYDVKM. The CDR3 length is 13 residues. The CDR3 sequence is CASSSRGREPQHF. For the CDR3, the DNA is TGTGCCAGCAGTTCCCGGGGTAGGGAGCCCCAGCATTTT.

The chain recombines TRBV28 with TRBJ2-7, with D possibly matching TRBD1 (6 bases). With 6 bases removed from V and 2 bases from J, the gap between germline ends came to 11 bases. From germline, CDR1 is MDHEN and CDR2 SYDVKM. The length of the CDR3 is 13 residues. The CDR3 bases are TGTGCCAGCAGCCCGGGACACCCCTACGAGCAGTACTTC. It encodes CASSPGHPYEQYF. The variable domain in full, completed from reference TRBV28 and TRBJ2-7, reads DVKVTQSSRYLVKRTGEKVFLECVQDMDHENMFWYRQDPGLGLRLIYFSYDVKMKEKGDIPEGYSVSREKKERFSLILESASTNQTSMYLCASSPGHPYEQYFGPGTRLTVT.

The V call is TRBV12-5, the J call TRBJ1-1; D not resolved. V was pared by 2 bases and J by 3 bases, with 4 bases between. Germline-derived CDR1 and CDR2 are LGHNT and FRNRAP. The CDR3 is made up of 12 amino acids. The CDR3 DNA sequence: TGTGCTAGTGGTTTGTCCCACACTGAAGCTTTCTTT. This gives the protein CASGLSHTEAFF.

The genes are TRBV20-1 and TRBJ2-7, with D possibly being TRBD2 (6 bases). CDR1 and CDR2 (germline): DFQATT, SNEGSKA (reference sequence). The length of the CDR3 is 13 residues. Trimming removed 3 bases at V and 4 bases at J, with 13 bases between. The CDR3 DNA reads TGCAGTGCTAGCTGGCGGGACCAATACGAGCAGTACTTC. This codes for CSASWRDQYEQYF.

The V call is TRBV29-1, the J call TRBJ1-2; 8 bases fit TRBD1. V was clipped by 4 bases and J by 5 bases; unmatched bases: 6. The CDR3 has 13 amino acids. Germline V lookup: CDR1 SQVTM, CDR2 ANQGSEA. The CDR3 nucleotides read TGCAGCGTTGGGAGGACAGGGAAATATGGCTACACCTTC. This gives the protein CSVGRTGKYGYTF.

The V call is TRBV29-1, the J call TRBJ1-2; no clear D gene. V lost 4 bases to trimming and J lost 3 bases, with 6 bases between them. Germline V CDR1 and CDR2: SQVTM, ANQGSEA. The CDR3 has 11 residues. The CDR3 loop is CSVAYHYGYTF. The CDR3 DNA is TGCAGCGTTGCTTACCACTATGGCTACACCTTC.

The rearrangement joins TRBV27 to TRBJ2-3; TRBD2 aligns across 12 bases. The CDR3 is made up of 17 amino acids. Germline loops: CDR1 MNHEY, CDR2 SMNVEV (reference sequence). Trimming at V came to 4 bases and at J to 5 bases, leaving 10 bases not matched to a gene. CDR3 protein: CASSSYTTSGRRDTQYF. The CDR3 DNA follows: TGTGCCAGCAGTTCCTACACGACTAGCGGGAGAAGAGATACGCAGTATTTT.

The J gene is TRBJ2-6, the V gene TRBV27; D gene uncertain. The V end lost 3 bases, the J end lost 0 bases, and 12 bases lay between the germline ends. There are 17 residues in the CDR3. Germline CDR1 reads MNHEY; CDR2 reads SMNVEV (reference sequence). The CDR3 nucleotides read TGTGCCAGCAGTTTTACCGTCCATCTCTCTGGGGCCAACGTCCTGACTTTC. Translation gives CASSFTVHLSGANVLTF.

This chain connects TRBV13 to TRBJ2-7; no reliable D call. CDR1 is PRHDT and CDR2 is FYEKMQ in the germline V gene (reference sequence). Between the trimmed V and J ends, which lost 9 bases and 4 bases, there was a span of 10 bases. This CDR3 spans 11 amino acids. Here the CDR3 reads CASRSYYEQYF. DNA of the CDR3: TGTGCCAGTCGCTCTTATTACGAGCAGTACTTC.

This rearrangement joins TRBV6-2 or TRBV6-3 to TRBJ2-1; 8 bases are shared with TRBD2. This CDR3 spans 16 amino acids. CDR1 is MNHEY, CDR2 SVGEGT, per germline. V lost 7 bases to trimming and J lost 0 bases; unmatched junction nucleotides: 8. CDR3 amino acids: CASKGSGVSSYNEQFF. CDR3 DNA sequence: TGTGCCAGCAAAGGTAGCGGGGTCAGCTCCTACAATGAGCAGTTCTTC.

This chain connects TRBV7-9 to TRBJ2-7; D unresolved. The CDR3 is made up of 12 amino acids. Germline CDR1 SEHNR, CDR2 FQNEAQ (reference sequence). Trimming stripped 4 bases from V and 6 bases from J, with 10 bases between. The CDR3 bases are TGTGCCAGCAGCTCTCTCGCCCCCGAGCAGTACTTC. It codes for CASSSLAPEQYF.

This clonotype has just one count. The chain employs TRBV28 and TRBJ2-1; D not resolved. The V end was cut by 3 bases, the J end by 8 bases, with 5 bases between. The CDR3 is 11 residues long. Germline-derived CDR1 and CDR2 are MDHEN and SYDVKM. The CDR3 nucleotides read TGTGCCAGCAGTTTGGCAGATGAGCAGTTCTTC. Residues: CASSLADEQFF.

Only one count was recorded for this clonotype. The V and J genes are TRBV20-1 and TRBJ1-1; 7 nucleotides line up with TRBD1. Trimming removed 5 bases from V and 0 bases from J; junction bases left unmatched: 6. The germline V gene encodes CDR1 DFQATT and CDR2 SNEGSKA (reference sequence). This CDR3 region has 14 residues. CDR3 sequence: CSAAFGTVNTEAFF. CDR3 bases: TGCAGTGCTGCCTTCGGGACAGTGAACACTGAAGCTTTCTTT.

The chain employs TRBV29-1 and TRBJ1-2; 9 bases are a match to TRBD1. Unmatched junction bases numbered 8, after V lost 5 bases and J lost 7 bases. The CDR3 spans 13 residues. Germline values: CDR1 SQVTM, CDR2 ANQGSEA. DNA of the CDR3: TGCAGCGTTCAACAGGGGGCGCGGGTTGGCTACACCTTC. Encoded protein: CSVQQGARVGYTF.

J is TRBJ2-1 and V is TRBV6-2 or TRBV6-3; 11 bases map to TRBD2. This CDR3 is built from 13 residues. The germline gives CDR1 MNHEY, CDR2 SVGEGT. V dropped 7 bases and J dropped 7; count of bases not matched to a gene: 3. The CDR3 here is CASTLAGANEQFF. The CDR3 DNA reads as TGTGCCAGCACACTAGCGGGAGCGAATGAGCAGTTCTTC.

In its sample, this clonotype was seen once. The chain combines TRBV6-2 or TRBV6-3 with TRBJ2-2; the D gene is possibly TRBD2 (5 bases). The germline gives CDR1 MNHEY, CDR2 SVGEGT. The CDR3 runs to 16 residues. V lost 6 bases and J 4 bases, leaving 18 bases between the germline ends. The CDR3 region is CASSLSGIPGTGELFF. The DNA for the CDR3 is TGTGCCAGCAGCCTATCCGGGATTCCTGGCACCGGGGAGCTGTTTTTT.

This chain connects TRBV7-9 to TRBJ2-6; maybe TRBD2 (5 bases). The length of the CDR3 is 18 residues. CDR1 is SEHNR, CDR2 FQNEAQ, per germline (reference sequence). The V gene lost 5 bases and the J gene lost 5 bases, with 22 bases spanning the gap. This CDR3 reads CASSQGRSGSVWANVLTF. CDR3 DNA: TGTGCCAGCAGCCAAGGACGGAGCGGATCGGTTTGGGCCAACGTCCTGACTTTC. Drawing the rest from reference TRBV7-9 and TRBJ2-6, the complete variable domain is DTGVSQNPRHKITKRGQNVTFRCDPISEHNRLYWYRQTLGQGPEFLTYFQNEAQLEKSRLLSDRFSAERPKGSFSTLEIQRTEQGDSAMYLCASSQGRSGSVWANVLTFGAGSRLTVL.